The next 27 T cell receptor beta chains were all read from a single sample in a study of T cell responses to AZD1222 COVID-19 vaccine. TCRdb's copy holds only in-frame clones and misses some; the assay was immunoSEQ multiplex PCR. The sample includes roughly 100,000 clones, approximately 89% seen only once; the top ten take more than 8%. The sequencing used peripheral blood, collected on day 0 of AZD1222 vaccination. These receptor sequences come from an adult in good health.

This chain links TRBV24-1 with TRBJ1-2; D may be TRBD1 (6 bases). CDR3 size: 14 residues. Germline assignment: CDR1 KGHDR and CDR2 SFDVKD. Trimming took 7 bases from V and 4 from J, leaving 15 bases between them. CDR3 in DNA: TGTGCCACCAGCCTCCCCGGGACACCCTATGGCTACACCTTC. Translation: CATSLPGTPYGYTF.

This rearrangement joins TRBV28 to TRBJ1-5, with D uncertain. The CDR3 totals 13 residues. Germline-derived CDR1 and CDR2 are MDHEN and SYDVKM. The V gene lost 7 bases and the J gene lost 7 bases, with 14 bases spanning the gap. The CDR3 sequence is CASIGGIRQPQHF. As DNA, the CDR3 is TGTGCCAGCATAGGTGGGATACGGCAGCCCCAGCATTTT.

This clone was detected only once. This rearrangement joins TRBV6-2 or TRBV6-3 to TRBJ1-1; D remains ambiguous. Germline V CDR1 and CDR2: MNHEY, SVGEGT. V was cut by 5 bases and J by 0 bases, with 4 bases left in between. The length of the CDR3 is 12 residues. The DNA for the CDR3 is TGTGCCAGCAGTCGGCTGAACACTGAAGCTTTCTTT. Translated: CASSRLNTEAFF.

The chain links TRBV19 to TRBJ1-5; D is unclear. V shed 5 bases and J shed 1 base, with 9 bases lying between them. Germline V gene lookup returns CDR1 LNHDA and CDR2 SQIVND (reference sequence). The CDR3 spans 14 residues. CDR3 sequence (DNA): TGTGCCAGTAGTTTGACGGGAAGCAATCAGCCCCAGCATTTT. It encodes CASSLTGSNQPQHF.

The DNA for the CDR3 is TGTGCCAGCAGCCCTAACGACAGGGTATACTATGGCTACACCTTC. Amino acids: CASSPNDRVYYGYTF. The chain employs TRBV3-1 (or the pseudogene TRBV3-2) and TRBJ1-2; TRBD1 matches at 7 bases. The CDR3 extends over 15 amino acids. Germline CDR1 reads LGHDT; CDR2 reads YNNKEL (reference sequence). The V and J ends lost 4 bases and 3 bases, in that order; junction bases with no gene match: 8.

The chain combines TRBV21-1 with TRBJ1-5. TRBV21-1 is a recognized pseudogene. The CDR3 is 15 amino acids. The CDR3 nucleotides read TGTGCCAGCAGTTCGGGACGGAAGTACAATCAGCCCCAGCATTTT. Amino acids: CASSSGRKYNQPQHF.

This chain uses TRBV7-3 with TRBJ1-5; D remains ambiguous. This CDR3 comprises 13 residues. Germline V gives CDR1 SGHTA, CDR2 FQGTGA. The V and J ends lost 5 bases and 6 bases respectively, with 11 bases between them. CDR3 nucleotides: TGTGCCAGCAGCCTATCTCGGGGTCAGCCCCAGCATTTT. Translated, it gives CASSLSRGQPQHF.

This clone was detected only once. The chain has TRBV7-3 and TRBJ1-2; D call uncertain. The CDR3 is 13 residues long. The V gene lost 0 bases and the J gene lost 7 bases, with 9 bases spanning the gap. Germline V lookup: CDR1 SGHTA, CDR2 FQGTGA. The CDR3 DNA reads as TGTGCCAGCAGCTTAACCGCGGGCGGTGGCTACACCTTC. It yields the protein CASSLTAGGGYTF.

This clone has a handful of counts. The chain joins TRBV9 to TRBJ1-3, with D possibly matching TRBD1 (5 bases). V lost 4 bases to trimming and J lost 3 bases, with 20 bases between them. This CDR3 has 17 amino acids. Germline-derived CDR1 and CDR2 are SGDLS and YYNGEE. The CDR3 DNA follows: TGTGCCAGCAGCCCAGAGTTCGGCAGGGAGGGTGGAAACACCATATATTTT. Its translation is CASSPEFGREGGNTIYF.

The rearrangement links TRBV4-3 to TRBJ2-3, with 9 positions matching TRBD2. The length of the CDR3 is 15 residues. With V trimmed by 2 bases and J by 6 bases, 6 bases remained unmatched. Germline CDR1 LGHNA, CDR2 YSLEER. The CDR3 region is CASSQIAGERDTQYF. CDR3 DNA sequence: TGCGCCAGCAGCCAAATAGCGGGAGAACGGGATACGCAGTATTTT.

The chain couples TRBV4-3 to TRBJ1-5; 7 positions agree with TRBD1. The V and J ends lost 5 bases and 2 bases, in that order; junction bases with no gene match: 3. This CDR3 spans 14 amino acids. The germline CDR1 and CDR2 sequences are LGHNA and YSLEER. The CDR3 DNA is TGCGCCAGCAGCGACGGACAGGGCAATCAGCCCCAGCATTTT. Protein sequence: CASSDGQGNQPQHF.

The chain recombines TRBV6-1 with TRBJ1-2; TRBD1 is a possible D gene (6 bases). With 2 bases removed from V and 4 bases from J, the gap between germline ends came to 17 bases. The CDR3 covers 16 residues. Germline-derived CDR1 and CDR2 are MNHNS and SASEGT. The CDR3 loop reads CASSEFLGGAPYGYTF. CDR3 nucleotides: TGTGCCAGCAGTGAATTCCTGGGGGGCGCGCCCTATGGCTACACCTTC.

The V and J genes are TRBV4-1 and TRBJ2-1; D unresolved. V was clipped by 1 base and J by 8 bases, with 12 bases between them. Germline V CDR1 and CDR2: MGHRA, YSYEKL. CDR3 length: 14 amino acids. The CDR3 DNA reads TGCGCCAGCAGCCAAGGTCCTGAACGGGATGAGCAGTTCTTC. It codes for CASSQGPERDEQFF.

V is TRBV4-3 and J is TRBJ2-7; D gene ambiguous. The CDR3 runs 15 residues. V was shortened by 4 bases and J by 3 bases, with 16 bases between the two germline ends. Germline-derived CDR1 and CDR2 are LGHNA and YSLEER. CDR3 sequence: CASSLRRVPHYEQYF. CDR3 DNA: TGCGCCAGCAGCCTCCGACGGGTCCCCCACTACGAGCAGTACTTC.

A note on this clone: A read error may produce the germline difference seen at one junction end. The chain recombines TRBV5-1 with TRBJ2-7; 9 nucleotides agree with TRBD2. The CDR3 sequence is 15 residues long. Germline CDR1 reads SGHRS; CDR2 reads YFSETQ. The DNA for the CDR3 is TGCGCCAGCAGCTTGGTTGGGACTAGCTCCCACGAGCAGTACTTC. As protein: CASSLVGTSSHEQYF.

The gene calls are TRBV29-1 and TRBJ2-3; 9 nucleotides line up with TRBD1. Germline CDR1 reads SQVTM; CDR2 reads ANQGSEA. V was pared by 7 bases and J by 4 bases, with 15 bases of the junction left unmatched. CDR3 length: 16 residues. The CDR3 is CSAHPDRGRFADTQYF. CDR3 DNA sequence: TGCAGCGCCCACCCGGACAGGGGAAGGTTCGCAGATACGCAGTATTTT.

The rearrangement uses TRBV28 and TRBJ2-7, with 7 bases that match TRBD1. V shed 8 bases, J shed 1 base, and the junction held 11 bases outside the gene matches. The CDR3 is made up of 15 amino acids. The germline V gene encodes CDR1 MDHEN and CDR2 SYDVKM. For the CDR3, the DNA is TGTGCCAGCGTAGGACAGGTGATCACGTCCTACGAGCAGTACTTC. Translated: CASVGQVITSYEQYF.

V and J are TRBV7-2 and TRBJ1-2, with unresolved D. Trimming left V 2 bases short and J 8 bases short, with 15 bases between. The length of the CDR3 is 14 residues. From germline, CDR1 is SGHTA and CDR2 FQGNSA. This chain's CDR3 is CASSLLQAGGGYTF. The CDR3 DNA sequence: TGTGCCAGCAGCTTACTTCAGGCGGGCGGAGGCTACACCTTC.

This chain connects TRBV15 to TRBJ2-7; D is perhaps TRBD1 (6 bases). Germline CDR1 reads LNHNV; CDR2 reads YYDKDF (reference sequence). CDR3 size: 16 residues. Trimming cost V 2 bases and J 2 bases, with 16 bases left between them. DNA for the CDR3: TGTGCCACCAGCAGATCAGGACCGGGACAAACCTACGAGCAGTACTTC. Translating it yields CATSRSGPGQTYEQYF.

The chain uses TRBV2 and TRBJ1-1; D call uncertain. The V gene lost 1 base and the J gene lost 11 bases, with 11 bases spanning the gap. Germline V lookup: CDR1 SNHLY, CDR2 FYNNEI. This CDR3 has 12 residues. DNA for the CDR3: TGTGCCAGCAGTGAAGAACGATCGGGGGCTTTCTTT. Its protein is CASSEERSGAFF.

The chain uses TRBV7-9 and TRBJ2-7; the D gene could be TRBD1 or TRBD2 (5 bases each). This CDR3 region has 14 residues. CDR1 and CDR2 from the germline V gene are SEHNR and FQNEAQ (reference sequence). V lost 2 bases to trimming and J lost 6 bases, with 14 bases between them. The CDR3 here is CASSLRLGEPEQYF. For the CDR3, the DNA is TGTGCCAGCAGCTTACGGTTGGGGGAGCCCGAGCAGTACTTC.

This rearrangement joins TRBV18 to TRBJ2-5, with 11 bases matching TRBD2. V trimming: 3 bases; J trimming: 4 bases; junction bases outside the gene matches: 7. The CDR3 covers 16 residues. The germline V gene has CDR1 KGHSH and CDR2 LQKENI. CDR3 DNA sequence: TGTGCCAGCTCACCCCAGACTAGCGGGGTAACAGAGACCCAGTACTTC. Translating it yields CASSPQTSGVTETQYF.

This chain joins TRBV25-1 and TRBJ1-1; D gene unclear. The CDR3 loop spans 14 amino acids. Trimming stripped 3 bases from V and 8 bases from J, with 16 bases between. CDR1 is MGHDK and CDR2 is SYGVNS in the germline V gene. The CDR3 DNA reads TGTGCCAGCAGTGACTCCTTATCATTAAGGGAAGCTTTCTTT. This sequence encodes CASSDSLSLREAFF.

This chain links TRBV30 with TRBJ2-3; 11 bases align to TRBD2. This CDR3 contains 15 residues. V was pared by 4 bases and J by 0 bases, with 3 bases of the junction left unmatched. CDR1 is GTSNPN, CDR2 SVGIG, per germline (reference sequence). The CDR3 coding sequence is TGTGCCTGGATCAGACTAGCGGGGAGCACAGATACGCAGTATTTT. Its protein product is CAWIRLAGSTDTQYF.

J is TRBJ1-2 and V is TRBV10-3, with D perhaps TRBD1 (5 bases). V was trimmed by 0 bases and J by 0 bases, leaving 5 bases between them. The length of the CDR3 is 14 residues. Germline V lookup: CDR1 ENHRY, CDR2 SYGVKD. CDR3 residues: CAISESGANYGYTF. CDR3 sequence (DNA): TGTGCCATCAGTGAGTCGGGGGCTAACTATGGCTACACCTTC.

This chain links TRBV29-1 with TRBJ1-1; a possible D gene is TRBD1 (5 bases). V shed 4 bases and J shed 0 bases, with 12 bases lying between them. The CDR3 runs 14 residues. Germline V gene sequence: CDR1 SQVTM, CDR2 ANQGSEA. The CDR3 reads CSVGVGRMNTEAFF. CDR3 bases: TGCAGCGTTGGTGTGGGGCGGATGAACACTGAAGCTTTCTTT.

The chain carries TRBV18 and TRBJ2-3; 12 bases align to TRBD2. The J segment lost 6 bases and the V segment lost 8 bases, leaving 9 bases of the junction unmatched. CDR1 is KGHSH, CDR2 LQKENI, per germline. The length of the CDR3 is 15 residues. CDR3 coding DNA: TGTGCCAGCACTGCACTAGCGGGAGGCGGGGATACGCAGTATTTT. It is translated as CASTALAGGGDTQYF.